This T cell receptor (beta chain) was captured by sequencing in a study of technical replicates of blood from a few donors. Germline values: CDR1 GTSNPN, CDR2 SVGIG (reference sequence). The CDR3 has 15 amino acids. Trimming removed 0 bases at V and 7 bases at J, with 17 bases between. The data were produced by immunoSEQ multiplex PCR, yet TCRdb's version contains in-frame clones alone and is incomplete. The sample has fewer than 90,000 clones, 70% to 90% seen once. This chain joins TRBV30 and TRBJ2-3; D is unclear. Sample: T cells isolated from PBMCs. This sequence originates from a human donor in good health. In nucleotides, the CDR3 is TGTGCCTGGAGTGTAGCCCCCCAATCCCGCCATACGCAGTATTTT. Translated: CAWSVAPQSRHTQYF.